The 8 T cell receptor beta chains below come from one sample, sequenced in a study of T cell repertoires in cytomegalovirus infection. One entry per CDR3 protein, called by TCRdb with MiXCR from the reads. Of around 300,000 distinct CDR3 sequences listed, about a quarter were seen once; the top ten hold roughly 14%. Sequenced input: PBMCs. These receptors all come from a human donor in good health (CMV status not recorded). Some clones in this sample may be carry-over from other donors' samples.

This chain uses TRBV29-1 with TRBJ2-2; 13 bases align to TRBD2. The germline V gene has CDR1 SQVTM and CDR2 ANQGSEA. The CDR3 length is 17 residues. Trimming cost V 6 bases and J 3 bases; bases outside gene matches: 10. The CDR3 nucleotides read TGCAGCGTAGGACAGACTAGCGGGGGGTCCTACACCGGGGAGCTGTTTTTT. Encoded protein: CSVGQTSGGSYTGELFF.

In its sample, this clonotype was seen a few times. This chain uses TRBV20-1 with TRBJ2-2, with D unclear. Germline CDR1 reads DFQATT; CDR2 reads SNEGSKA (reference sequence). The CDR3 length is 12 residues. V lost 5 bases and J 3 bases, leaving 7 bases between the germline ends. The CDR3 loop is CSAPQDTGELFF. The CDR3 coding sequence is TGCAGTGCTCCCCAAGACACCGGGGAGCTGTTTTTT.

V and J are TRBV11-2 and TRBJ2-7, with 9 bases identical to TRBD1. The V and J ends lost 4 bases and 4 bases, in that order; junction bases with no gene match: 8. The CDR3 spans 15 residues. In germline, CDR1 is SGHAT, CDR2 FQNNGV. CDR3 protein: CASSYPGQGTYEQYF. In DNA, the CDR3 is TGTGCCAGCAGCTATCCGGGACAGGGAACGTACGAGCAGTACTTC.

Ten or more counts support this clonotype. The J gene is TRBJ2-7, the V gene TRBV7-6, with D possibly matching TRBD1 (8 bases). CDR3 length: 14 amino acids. Germline lookup yields CDR1 SGHVS and CDR2 FNYEAQ. The V end was cut by 4 bases, the J end by 7 bases, with 17 bases between. The CDR3 DNA reads TGTGCCAGCAGCTCGTTCACAGGGGGAGGGGAGCAGTACTTC. Translation gives CASSSFTGGGEQYF.

This clonotype has a handful of counts. For the CDR3, the DNA is TGCAGCGTTGGCAGGGGGGTCCACGAGCAGTACTTC. As protein: CSVGRGVHEQYF. This chain links TRBV29-1 with TRBJ2-7; D possibly corresponds to TRBD1 (7 bases). The V gene's germline CDR1 is SQVTM and CDR2 ANQGSEA. CDR3 size: 12 residues. V lost 4 bases to trimming and J lost 5 bases, with 12 bases between them.

This clonotype was counted many times. DNA for the CDR3: TGTGCCAGCAGCTTAGCTAGGCAGGGTCCAAGCTACACCTTC. Amino acid sequence: CASSLARQGPSYTF. This chain connects TRBV7-2 to TRBJ1-2; D is perhaps TRBD1 (5 bases). CDR1 and CDR2 (germline): SGHTA, FQGNSA. The CDR3 covers 14 residues. The V end lost 0 bases, the J end lost 9 bases, and 14 bases lay between the germline ends. Using reference TRBV7-2 and TRBJ1-2 for the parts outside the CDR3, the full variable domain is GAGVSQSPSNKVTEKGKDVELRCDPISGHTALYWYRQSLGQGLEFLIYFQGNSAPDKSGLPSDRFSAERTGGSVSTLTIQRTQQEDSAVYLCASSLARQGPSYTFGSGTRLTVV.

This clonotype was detected ten times or more. CDR3 in amino acids: CASSEQGAGSETQYF. In DNA, the CDR3 is TGTGCCAGCAGCGAACAGGGGGCCGGATCCGAGACCCAGTACTTC. The J gene is TRBJ2-5, the V gene TRBV7-2; 9 bases map to TRBD1. V gave up 5 bases and J gave up 5 bases; unmatched junction bases: 9. Germline CDR1 is SGHTA and CDR2 is FQGNSA. The CDR3 is 15 amino acids.

The chain uses TRBV20-1 and TRBJ1-2; D uncertain. The V end was cut by 3 bases, the J end by 6 bases, with 14 bases between. This CDR3 has 13 amino acids. Germline V gene data show CDR1 as DFQATT and CDR2 as SNEGSKA (reference sequence). In DNA, the CDR3 is TGCAGTGCTAGGGCAACATACCTCCATGGCTACACCTTC. Encoded protein: CSARATYLHGYTF.